The rows below give T cell receptor beta chains drawn from one sample of a study of radiotherapy plus CTLA-4 blockade in lung cancer. The table came from immunoSEQ multiplex PCR; TCRdb's copy has only in-frame clones and leaves some out. The sample records 52,000 or so clones, roughly 84% being singletons. The sequencing here drew on peripheral blood, taken from a patient treated with radiotherapy plus ipilimumab. These receptors came from a human donor with non-small cell lung cancer who had a partial response to radiotherapy plus ipilimumab. The CDR3 runs from the conserved cysteine through the conserved F or W. A D gene is named only where the DNA matches it firmly. Clone size, where shown, is once, few, many, or a class for clones that have expanded.

NA,TRBJ2-7,NA,TRBV10-3,CAISSINYEQYF,TGTGCCATCAGTTCCATCAACTACGAGCAGTACTTC
TRBD1,TRBJ1-1,few,TRBV7-9,CASSLGDRVGDEAFF,TGTGCCAGCAGCTTAGGTGACAGGGTGGGTGATGAAGCTTTCTTT
NA,TRBJ2-2,NA,TRBV7-2,CASSPQAGELFF,TGTGCCAGCAGCCCCCAGGCCGGGGAGCTGTTTTTT
TRBD1,TRBJ1-1,NA,TRBV27,CASSHRGVTEAFF,TGTGCCAGCAGCCACAGGGGTGTCACTGAAGCTTTCTTT
TRBD2,TRBJ2-7,NA,TRBV10-3,CAISDWTRGGNEQYF,TGTGCCATCAGTGACTGGACTAGGGGTGGTAACGAGCAGTACTTC
TRBD1,TRBJ2-2,once,TRBV4-1,CASSRGTGWDTGELFF,TGCGCCAGCAGCCGTGGGACAGGGTGGGACACCGGGGAGCTGTTTTTT
TRBD2,TRBJ2-3,NA,TRBV9,CASSGGASGGNTQYF,TGTGCCAGCTCAGGGGGGGCTAGCGGGGGGAATACGCAGTATTTT
NA,TRBJ1-1,NA,TRBV19,CASSILRGARPPMNTEAFF,TGTGCCAGTAGTATCCTTAGGGGCGCCCGCCCCCCTATGAACACTGAAGCTTTCTTT
TRBD1,TRBJ2-5,NA,TRBV7-2,CASSLGNRGSQETQYF,TGTGCCAGCAGCTTGGGAAACAGGGGGAGCCAAGAGACCCAGTACTTC
TRBD2,TRBJ2-5,NA,TRBV10-2,CASSESLAGGKETQYF,TGCGCCAGCAGTGAGTCGCTAGCGGGGGGAAAAGAGACCCAGTACTTC
NA,TRBJ1-5,NA,TRBV5-1,CASRMGQEQPQHF,TGCGCCAGCAGGATGGGGCAGGAGCAGCCCCAGCATTTT
NA,TRBJ1-1,NA,TRBV7-8,CASSLRQNTEAFF,TGTGCCAGCAGCTTAAGACAGAACACTGAAGCTTTCTTT
TRBD2,TRBJ2-7,NA,TRBV7-6,CASSQETSGSYEQYF,TGTGCCAGCAGCCAGGAGACTAGCGGGTCCTACGAGCAGTACTTC
NA,TRBJ1-2,NA,TRBV5-1,CASSSQNNYGYTF,TGCGCCAGCAGCTCGCAGAATAACTATGGCTACACCTTC
TRBD1,TRBJ2-2,NA,TRBV5-1,CASSWRQGATGELFF,TGCGCCAGCAGCTGGAGACAGGGTGCCACCGGGGAGCTGTTTTTT
NA,TRBJ1-2,NA,TRBV4-1,CASSQVGQGTSGYTF,TGCGCCAGCAGCCAAGTAGGTCAAGGGACATCAGGCTACACCTTC
NA,TRBJ2-7,NA,TRBV7-9,CASSLGAGRNEQYF,TGTGCCAGCAGCTTAGGCGCGGGGAGGAACGAGCAGTACTTC
NA,TRBJ2-1,NA,TRBV6-1,CASTDSGWHNEQFF,TGTGCCAGCACCGATTCAGGGTGGCACAATGAGCAGTTCTTC
TRBD1,TRBJ2-2,NA,TRBV5-1,CASSSTVVPGGTGELFF,TGCGCCAGCAGCTCGACGGTTGTTCCAGGGGGTACCGGGGAGCTGTTTTTT
NA,TRBJ1-2,NA,TRBV6-1,CASKVGWGLPPGYTF,TGTGCCAGCAAGGTCGGATGGGGACTACCACCCGGCTACACCTTC
TRBD1,TRBJ1-1,once,TRBV6-5,CASSSNGPWTGEAFF,TGTGCCAGCAGTTCCAATGGACCCTGGACAGGTGAAGCTTTCTTT
NA,TRBJ2-1,few,TRBV6-6,CASSYREYNEQFF,TGTGCCAGCAGTTACCGCGAGTACAATGAGCAGTTCTTC
TRBD2,TRBJ2-3,NA,TRBV7-2,CASSFRRGGPDTQYF,TGTGCCAGCAGCTTTCGGCGGGGGGGCCCCGATACGCAGTATTTT
TRBD1,TRBJ1-5,NA,TRBV15,CATSRETGMRNQPQHF,TGTGCCACCAGCAGAGAGACAGGGATGCGCAATCAGCCCCAGCATTTT
TRBD2,TRBJ2-1,once,TRBV9,CASSVAPGLHNEQFF,TGTGCCAGCAGCGTCGCTCCGGGACTACACAATGAGCAGTTCTTC
NA,TRBJ1-1,NA,TRBV4-3,CASSQDLGAYTEAFF,TGCGCCAGCAGCCAAGATTTAGGGGCCTACACTGAAGCTTTCTTT
TRBD1,TRBJ2-7,NA,TRBV10-3,CAISVTGERYEQYF,TGTGCCATCAGTGTTACAGGGGAGCGCTACGAGCAGTACTTC
NA,TRBJ2-5,NA,TRBV4-1,CASSQAPGAETQYF,TGCGCCAGCAGCCAGGCCCCAGGGGCAGAGACCCAGTACTTC
TRBD2,TRBJ2-7,NA,TRBV18,CASSPTSGGQISYEQYF,TGTGCCAGCTCCCCGACTAGCGGGGGGCAGATCTCCTACGAGCAGTACTTC
NA,TRBJ1-6,NA,TRBV27,CASSLSGAGRSYNSPLHF,TGTGCCAGCAGTTTATCGGGCGCAGGCCGCTCCTATAATTCACCCCTCCACTTT
NA,TRBJ1-2,NA,TRBV30,CAWSAGSSNYGYTF,TGTGCCTGGAGTGCGGGGAGCTCTAACTATGGCTACACCTTC
NA,TRBJ1-4,NA,TRBV6-5,CASRSHSADEKLFF,TGTGCCAGCAGGTCACACTCGGCGGATGAAAAACTGTTTTTT
NA,TRBJ2-5,NA,TRBV19,CASSIGQGSSGETQYF,TGTGCCAGTAGTATAGGTCAGGGGTCCTCAGGGGAGACCCAGTACTTC
NA,TRBJ2-1,few,TRBV4-3,CASSQGLITRNEQFF,TGCGCCAGCAGCCAAGGACTGATCACTAGGAATGAGCAGTTCTTC
NA,TRBJ1-6,NA,TRBV30,CAFLVSTGNSPLHF,TGTGCCTTCCTCGTTTCAACGGGTAATTCACCCCTCCACTTT
NA,TRBJ2-7,NA,TRBV5-6,CASSFQSYEQYF,TGTGCCAGCAGCTTCCAGTCCTACGAGCAGTACTTC
TRBD2,TRBJ2-5,NA,TRBV7-3,CASSLTGAAGGRETQYF,TGTGCCAGCAGCTTAACCGGTGCAGCGGGGGGGCGAGAGACCCAGTACTTC
NA,TRBJ2-1,NA,TRBV5-4,CASSYDLSSYNEQFF,TGTGCCAGCAGTTACGATTTGAGCTCCTACAATGAGCAGTTCTTC
TRBD1,TRBJ1-4,NA,TRBV28,CASSLPGQGNEKLFF,TGTGCCAGCAGTTTACCGGGACAGGGGAATGAAAAACTGTTTTTT
NA,TRBJ2-3,NA,TRBV6-6,CASTRGAPTDTQYF,TGTGCCAGCACCCGGGGGGCCCCCACAGATACGCAGTATTTT
TRBD1,TRBJ2-2,NA,TRBV25-1,CASSGPTGGVTGELFF,TGTGCCAGCAGTGGACCGACAGGGGGTGTCACCGGGGAGCTGTTTTTT
NA,TRBJ1-1,once,TRBV18,CASSPEGTGTEAFF,TGTGCCAGCTCACCAGAGGGAACGGGTACTGAAGCTTTCTTT
NA,TRBJ1-5,NA,TRBV27,CASSLAGPVNQPQHF,TGTGCCAGCAGTTTAGCAGGGCCGGTCAATCAGCCCCAGCATTTT
NA,TRBJ1-5,NA,TRBV2,CASSDPGFQPQHF,TGTGCCAGCAGTGATCCGGGGTTTCAGCCCCAGCATTTT
NA,TRBJ1-2,NA,TRBV6-1,CASSSFGEGYGYTF,TGTGCCAGCAGTTCCTTCGGGGAGGGCTATGGCTACACCTTC
TRBD1,TRBJ2-2,once,TRBV5-4,CASSSRTGANTGELFF,TGTGCCAGCAGCTCCCGGACAGGCGCGAACACCGGGGAGCTGTTTTTT
NA,TRBJ1-2,NA,TRBV13,CASSQQDGIGNYGYTF,TGTGCCAGCAGCCAACAAGACGGGATTGGCAACTATGGCTACACCTTC
TRBD1,TRBJ1-5,NA,TRBV7-2,CASSLDRGREHF,TGTGCCAGCAGCTTAGACAGGGGGCGCGAGCATTTT
TRBD1,TRBJ2-2,NA,TRBV7-2,CASSLFGSTGENTGELFF,TGTGCCAGCAGCTTATTCGGGTCGACAGGGGAGAACACCGGGGAGCTGTTTTTT
TRBD1,TRBJ2-7,NA,TRBV7-6,CASSPTTGQVGYEQYF,TGTGCCAGCAGCCCCACAACTGGACAGGTGGGCTACGAGCAGTACTTC
TRBD1,TRBJ2-1,NA,TRBV5-1,CASSAPGQGGDEQFF,TGCGCCAGCAGCGCACCGGGACAGGGGGGTGATGAGCAGTTCTTC
NA,TRBJ2-5,NA,TRBV7-2,CASSLALYQETQYF,TGTGCCAGCAGCTTAGCCCTATACCAAGAGACCCAGTACTTC
NA,TRBJ1-6,few,TRBV27,CASSLVGQYNSPLHF,TGTGCCAGCAGTTTGGTTGGACAGTATAATTCACCCCTCCACTTT
NA,TRBJ2-7,NA,TRBV9,CASSVASEAYEQYF,TGTGCCAGCAGCGTAGCGTCAGAGGCCTACGAGCAGTACTTC
TRBD1,TRBJ2-3,NA,TRBV4-2,CASSQEVASIRQGSDTQYF,TGTGCCAGCAGCCAAGAAGTGGCGAGTATTCGACAGGGCTCAGATACGCAGTATTTT
TRBD1,TRBJ2-1,NA,TRBV10-3,CAISSGTGHNEQFF,TGTGCCATCAGTTCCGGGACAGGCCACAATGAGCAGTTCTTC
NA,TRBJ1-5,once,TRBV6-1,CASSESAGDLSFSQPQHF,TGTGCCAGCAGTGAATCGGCAGGGGATCTAAGTTTCTCGCAGCCCCAGCATTTT
NA,TRBJ1-1,NA,TRBV21-1,CASSEYRDRGTEAFF,TGTGCCAGCAGCGAGTACCGGGACAGGGGCACTGAAGCTTTCTTT
TRBD2,TRBJ2-1,NA,TRBV7-9,CASSLSGGNNEQFF,TGTGCCAGCAGCTTAAGCGGGGGAAACAATGAGCAGTTCTTC
NA,TRBJ1-2,NA,TRBV7-2,CASSLPHRDRRTF,TGTGCCAGCAGCTTGCCCCACAGGGACCGGAGGACCTTC